This TCR beta chain was sequenced in a study of blood T cell repertoires in COVID-19. The wider study: Acute and convalescent COVID-19 samples came from the United States, Italy and Spain. Nucleic acid was either cDNA or gDNA, and it came from T cells, B-cell-depleted T cells, or PBMCs.

As processed by the authors: Estimates of nucleated cell counts were drawn from the amplification of reference gene primers. Profiling relied on immunoSEQ multiplex PCR, and the TCRdb table lists in-frame clones only, not all of them. V, J and clone size reflect that table, while D and trimming were determined from the DNA. Among around 26,000 clones listed, more than 70% were seen once. Per germline, CDR1 MNHEY and CDR2 SVGEGT. The CDR3 contains 12 residues. V lost 4 bases and J 9 bases, leaving 13 bases between the germline ends. This chain joins TRBV6-2 or TRBV6-3 and TRBJ2-7; maybe TRBD1 (6 bases). This receptor was obtained from a human donor in a cohort sampled during active COVID-19. Material for sequencing was peripheral blood. CDR3 sequence (DNA): TGTGCCAGCAGTTTGATGGACAGCGGGCAGTACTTC. Translation: CASSLMDSGQYF.